What follows describes a single TCR beta chain. The antigen remains undetermined. This specimen comes from a study of CD8 T cells in Susac syndrome. Study details: Intravenous immunoglobulin alone or corticosteroids were being given to patients with Susac syndrome at blood draw, unless they were therapy-naive. Whole-study findings and limits: In Susac syndrome, CD4+ T cell repertoires lacked any clonal expansion.

A quantity of about 0.5 to 1 ug RNA underwent reverse transcription using random hexamers. TCRdb processed the immunoSEQ multiplex PCR reads anew with MiXCR; each CDR3 protein has one entry. The profile covers under 200,000 distinct CDR3 sequences, with 90% to 95% appearing a single time and approximately 0.09% taken by the ten largest. Negative isolation yielded CD4+ and CD8+ T cells, and FACS enriched TEMRA cells. The CDR3 loop spans 16 amino acids. The V end lost 0 bases, the J end lost 2 bases, and 14 bases lay between the germline ends. The germline CDR1 and CDR2 sequences are ENHRY and SYGVKD. The chain carries TRBV10-3 and TRBJ2-7; TRBD1 might be the D (5 bases). The origin of this receptor is a human donor with Susac syndrome. Sequencing was done on a sample of CD4+ T cells from PBMCs. The CDR3 region is CAISESGRVNPYEQYF. The CDR3 bases are TGTGCCATCAGTGAGTCGGGCAGGGTCAACCCCTACGAGCAGTACTTC.